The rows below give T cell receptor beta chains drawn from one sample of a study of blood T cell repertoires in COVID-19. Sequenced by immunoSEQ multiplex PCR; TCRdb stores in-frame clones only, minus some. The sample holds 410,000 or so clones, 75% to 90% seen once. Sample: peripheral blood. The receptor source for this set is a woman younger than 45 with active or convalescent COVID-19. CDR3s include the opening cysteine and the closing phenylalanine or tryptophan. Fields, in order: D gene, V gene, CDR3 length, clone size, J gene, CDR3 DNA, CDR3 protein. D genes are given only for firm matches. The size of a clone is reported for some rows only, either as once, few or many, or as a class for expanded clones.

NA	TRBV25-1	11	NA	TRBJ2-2	TGTGCCAGCAGTCAGTCCGGGGAGCTGTTTTTT	CASSQSGELFF
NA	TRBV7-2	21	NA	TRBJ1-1	TGTGCCAGCAGCTTAGCTATGGAGGATTCCTGGGATAGGTTAAGGCTCTCTGAAGCTTTCTTT	CASSLAMEDSWDRLRLSEAFF
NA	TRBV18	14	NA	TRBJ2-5	TGTGCCAGCTCACCATATACAGGGCAAGAGACCCAGTACTTC	CASSPYTGQETQYF
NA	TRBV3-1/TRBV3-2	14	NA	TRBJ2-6	TGTGCCAGCAGTCAGGGTGGAGGGGCCAACGTCCTGACTTTC	CASSQGGGANVLTF
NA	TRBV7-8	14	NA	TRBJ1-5	TGTGCCAGCAGCTTAACTGTGGGCAATCAGCCCCAGCATTTT	CASSLTVGNQPQHF
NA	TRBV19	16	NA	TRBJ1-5	TGTGCCAGTGCCTTGGGGGGGTCTTATAGCAATCAGCCCCAGCATTTT	CASALGGSYSNQPQHF
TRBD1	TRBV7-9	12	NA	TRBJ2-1	TGTGCCAGCAGCCTACAGGGGAATGAGCAGTTCTTC	CASSLQGNEQFF
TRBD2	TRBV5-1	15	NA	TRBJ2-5	TGCGCCAGCAGCATAAGCGGGGGCCTACAAGAGACCCAGTACTTC	CASSISGGLQETQYF
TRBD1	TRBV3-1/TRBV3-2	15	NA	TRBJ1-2	TGTGCCAGCAGCCAGGGAGAAAGGGCCGGGACAGGGAACACCTTC	CASSQGERAGTGNTF
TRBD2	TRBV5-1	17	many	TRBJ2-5	TGCGCCAGCAGCTCGGCACCTAGCGGGAGTTATCAAGAGACCCAGTACTTC	CASSSAPSGSYQETQYF
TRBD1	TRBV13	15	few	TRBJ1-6	TGTGCCAGCAGCTTCGGGACAGGAACTAATTCACCCCTCCACTTT	CASSFGTGTNSPLHF
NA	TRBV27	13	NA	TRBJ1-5	TGTGCCAGCAGTTTAGAGGCGGGGCAGCCCCAGCATTTT	CASSLEAGQPQHF
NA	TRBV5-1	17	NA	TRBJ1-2	TGCGCCAGCAGCTTGACCCCAGGGTCGGGCAGATCTCAGGGCTACACCTTC	CASSLTPGSGRSQGYTF
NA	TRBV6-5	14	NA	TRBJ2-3	TGTGCCAGCAGTCAAAGGACTATCGGAGATACGCAGTATTTT	CASSQRTIGDTQYF
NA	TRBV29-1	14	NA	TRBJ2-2	TGCAGCGTTGAAGATCCCAGGGAAAGCGGGGAGCTGTTTTTT	CSVEDPRESGELFF
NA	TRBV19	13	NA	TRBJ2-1	TGTGCCAGTAGTATAGGGCCTTCGGGTGAGCAGTTCTTC	CASSIGPSGEQFF
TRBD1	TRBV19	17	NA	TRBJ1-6	TGTGCCAGTAGTACCCGTTACGGAGGGGACAGTAATTCACCCCTCCACTTT	CASSTRYGGDSNSPLHF
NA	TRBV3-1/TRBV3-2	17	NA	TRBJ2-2	TGTGCCAGCAGCCAAGAAAGGTTAATCCGGGGTCGCGGGGAGCTGTTTTTT	CASSQERLIRGRGELFF
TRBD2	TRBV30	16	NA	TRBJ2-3	TGTGCCTGGAGTCGGGGACTAGCGGGAGGTGCAGATACGCAGTATTTT	CAWSRGLAGGADTQYF
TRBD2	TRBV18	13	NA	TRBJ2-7	TGTGCCAGCTCAAACGGGGGGGCCTTCGAGCAGTACTTC	CASSNGGAFEQYF
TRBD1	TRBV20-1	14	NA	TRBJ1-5	TGCAGTGCTAGTCGGGGACAGCTCGATCAGCCCCAGCATTTT	CSASRGQLDQPQHF
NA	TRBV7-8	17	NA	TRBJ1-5	TGTGCCAGCAGCTTGCTTTCGACAGGCTGGCTAAATCAGCCCCAGCATTTT	CASSLLSTGWLNQPQHF
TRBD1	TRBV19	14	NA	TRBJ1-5	TGTGCCAGTACCAGGGACAGCTACAATCAGCCCCAGCATTTT	CASTRDSYNQPQHF
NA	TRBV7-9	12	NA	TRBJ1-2	TGTGCCAGCAGCTATGAGAACTATGGCTACACCTTC	CASSYENYGYTF
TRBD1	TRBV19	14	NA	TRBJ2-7	TGTGCCAGTAGTTTCCGACAGGGTTTATACGAGCAGTACTTC	CASSFRQGLYEQYF
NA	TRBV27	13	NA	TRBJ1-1	TGTGCCAGCAGTTTATTAGGAGGCCCTGAAGCTTTCTTT	CASSLLGGPEAFF
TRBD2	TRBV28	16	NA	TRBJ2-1	TGTGCCAGCACCTGGGAGGGACTAGCGGGAGTCAATGAGCAGTTCTTC	CASTWEGLAGVNEQFF
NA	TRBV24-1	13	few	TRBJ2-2	TGTGCCACCAGTGATGACACGATCGGGGAGCTGTTTTTT	CATSDDTIGELFF
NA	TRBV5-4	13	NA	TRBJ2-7	TGTGCCAGCAGCTTGGAAGGACACTACGAGCAGTACTTC	CASSLEGHYEQYF
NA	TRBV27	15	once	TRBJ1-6	TGTGCCAGCAGCTCAGTGACATATTCCAATTCACCCCTCCACTTT	CASSSVTYSNSPLHF
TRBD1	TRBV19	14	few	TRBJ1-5	TGTGCCAGTTTTGACAGGGGCGGGAATCAGCCCCAGCATTTT	CASFDRGGNQPQHF
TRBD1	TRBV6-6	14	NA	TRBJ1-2	TGTGCCAGCAGTGGACAGGGGGCTAACTATGGCTACACCTTC	CASSGQGANYGYTF